This T cell receptor (beta chain) was sequenced during a study of T cells in narcolepsy. Across the whole study: Enrolled donors included narcolepsy type 1 or type 2 patients and healthy controls.

On this clone: Its specificity is not known.

Broader study findings: Healthy controls reportedly lacked the autoreactive clonotypes serially found in patients' blood. Comparing one patient's CSF and blood CD4+ clonotypes highlighted HCRT- and TRIB2-specific autoreactive clonotypes.

The CDR3 runs 14 residues. Germline V gene lookup returns CDR1 SGDLS and CDR2 YYNGEE. V lost 0 bases and J lost 7, with 11 bases in between. The table came from immunoSEQ multiplex PCR; TCRdb's copy has only in-frame clones and leaves some out. The sample shows over 25,000 clones, 86% of them seen only once. Source material: CD45RA- memory CD4+ T cells from PBMCs. The receptor was isolated from a human donor with narcolepsy. The V gene is TRBV9, the J gene TRBJ1-5, with a possible D match to TRBD1 (5 bases). CDR3 amino acids: CASSVGTWGQPQHF. In nucleotides, the CDR3 is TGTGCCAGCAGCGTAGGGACCTGGGGGCAGCCCCAGCATTTT.